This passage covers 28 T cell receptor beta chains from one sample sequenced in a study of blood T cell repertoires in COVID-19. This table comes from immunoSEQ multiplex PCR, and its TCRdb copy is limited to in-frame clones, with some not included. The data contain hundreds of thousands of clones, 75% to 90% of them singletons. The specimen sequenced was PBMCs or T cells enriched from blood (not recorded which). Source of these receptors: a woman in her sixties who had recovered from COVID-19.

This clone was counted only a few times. The CDR3 here is CASGLQGLVYNSPLHF. The DNA for the CDR3 is TGTGCTAGTGGTTTACAGGGTCTGGTATATAATTCACCCCTCCACTTT. The rearrangement links TRBV12-5 to TRBJ1-6; weak D call: TRBD1 (6 bases). The germline V gene encodes CDR1 LGHNT and CDR2 FRNRAP. The CDR3 has 16 amino acids. Trimming stripped 3 bases from V and 4 bases from J, with 13 bases between.

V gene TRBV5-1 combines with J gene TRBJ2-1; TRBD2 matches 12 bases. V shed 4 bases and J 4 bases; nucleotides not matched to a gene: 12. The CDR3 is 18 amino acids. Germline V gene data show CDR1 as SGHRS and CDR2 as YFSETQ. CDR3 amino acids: CASSHQGASGGAYNEQFF. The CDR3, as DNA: TGCGCCAGCAGCCATCAAGGGGCTAGCGGGGGGGCTTACAATGAGCAGTTCTTC.

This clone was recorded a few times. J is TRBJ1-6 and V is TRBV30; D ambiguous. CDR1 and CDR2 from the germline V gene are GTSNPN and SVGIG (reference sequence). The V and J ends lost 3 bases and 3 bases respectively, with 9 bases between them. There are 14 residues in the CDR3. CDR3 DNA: TGTGCCTGGAGGCAGTCCAGCTATAATTCACCCCTCCACTTT. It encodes CAWRQSSYNSPLHF. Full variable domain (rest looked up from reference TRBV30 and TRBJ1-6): SQTIHQWPATLVQPVGSPLSLECTVEGTSNPNLYWYRQAAGRGLQLLFYSVGIGQISSEVPQNLSASRPQDRQFILSSKKLLLSDSGFYLCAWRQSSYNSPLHFGNGTRLTVT.

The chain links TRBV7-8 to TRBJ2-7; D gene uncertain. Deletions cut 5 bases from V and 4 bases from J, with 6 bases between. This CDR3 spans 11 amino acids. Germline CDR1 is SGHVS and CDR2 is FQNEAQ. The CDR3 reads CASSTYYEQYF. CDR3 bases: TGTGCCAGCAGCACTTATTACGAGCAGTACTTC. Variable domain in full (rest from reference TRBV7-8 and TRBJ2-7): GAGVSQSPRYKVAKRGQDVALRCDPISGHVSLFWYQQALGQGPEFLTYFQNEAQLDKSGLPSDRFFAERPEGSVSTLKIQRTQQEDSAVYLCASSTYYEQYFGPGTRLTVT.

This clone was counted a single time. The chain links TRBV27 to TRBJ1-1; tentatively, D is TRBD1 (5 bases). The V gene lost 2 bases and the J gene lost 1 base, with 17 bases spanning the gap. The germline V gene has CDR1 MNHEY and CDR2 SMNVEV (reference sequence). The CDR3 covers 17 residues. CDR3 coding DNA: TGTGCCAGCAGTTTAGCTTCCCGGGGACTCCAGAACACTGAAGCTTTCTTT. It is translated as CASSLASRGLQNTEAFF.

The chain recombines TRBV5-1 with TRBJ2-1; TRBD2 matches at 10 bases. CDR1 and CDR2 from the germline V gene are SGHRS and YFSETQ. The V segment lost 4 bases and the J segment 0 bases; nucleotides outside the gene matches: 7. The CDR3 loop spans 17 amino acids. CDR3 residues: CASSPTSGAYSYNEQFF. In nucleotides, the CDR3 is TGCGCCAGCAGCCCCACTAGCGGGGCCTACTCCTACAATGAGCAGTTCTTC.

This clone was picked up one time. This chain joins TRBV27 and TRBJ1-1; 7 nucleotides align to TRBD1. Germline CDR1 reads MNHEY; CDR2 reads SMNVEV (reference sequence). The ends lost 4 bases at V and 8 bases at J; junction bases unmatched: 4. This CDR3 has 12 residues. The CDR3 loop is CASSSSDREAFF. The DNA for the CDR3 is TGTGCCAGCAGTTCCTCGGACAGGGAAGCTTTCTTT.

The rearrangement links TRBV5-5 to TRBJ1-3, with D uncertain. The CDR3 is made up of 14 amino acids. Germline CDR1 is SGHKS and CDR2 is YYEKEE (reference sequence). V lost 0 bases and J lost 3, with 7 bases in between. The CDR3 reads CASSLGGGGNTIYF. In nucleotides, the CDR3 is TGTGCCAGCAGCTTGGGAGGAGGTGGAAACACCATATATTTT. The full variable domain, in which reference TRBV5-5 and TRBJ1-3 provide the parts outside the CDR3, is DAGVTQSPTHLIKTRGQQVTLRCSPISGHKSVSWYQQVLGQGPQFIFQYYEKEERGRGNFPDRFSARQFPNYSSELNVNALLLGDSALYLCASSLGGGGNTIYFGEGSWLTVV.

This CDR3 is CASSLEGGTGGLSTEAFF. The CDR3 nucleotides read TGTGCCAGCAGCTTGGAAGGTGGGACAGGGGGCCTGAGTACTGAAGCTTTCTTT. V is TRBV5-4 and J is TRBJ1-1, with 12 nucleotides matching TRBD1. The V gene end was trimmed by 0 bases and the J gene end by 5 bases; junction bases not matched to a gene: 11. This CDR3 region has 18 residues. Germline V gene data show CDR1 as SGHNT and CDR2 as YYREEE (reference sequence).

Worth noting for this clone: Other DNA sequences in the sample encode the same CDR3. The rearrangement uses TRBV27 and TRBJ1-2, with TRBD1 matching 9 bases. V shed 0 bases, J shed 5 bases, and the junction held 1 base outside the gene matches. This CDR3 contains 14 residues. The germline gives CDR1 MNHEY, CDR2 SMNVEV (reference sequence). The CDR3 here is CASSLSGTGYGYTF. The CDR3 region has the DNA TGTGCCAGCAGTTTATCGGGGACAGGGTATGGCTACACCTTC.

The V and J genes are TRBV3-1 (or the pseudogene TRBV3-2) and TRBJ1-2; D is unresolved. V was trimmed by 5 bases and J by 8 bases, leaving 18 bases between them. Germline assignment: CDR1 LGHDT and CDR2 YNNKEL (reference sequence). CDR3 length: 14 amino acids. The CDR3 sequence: CASSSRGPREGYTF. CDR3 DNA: TGTGCCAGCAGCTCGAGAGGCCCTCGAGAAGGCTACACCTTC.

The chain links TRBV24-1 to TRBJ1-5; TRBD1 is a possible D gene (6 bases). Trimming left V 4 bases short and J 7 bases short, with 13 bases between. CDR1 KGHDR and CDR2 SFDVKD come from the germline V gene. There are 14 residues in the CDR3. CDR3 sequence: CATSDRTVRQPQHF. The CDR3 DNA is TGTGCCACCAGTGACCGGACAGTGCGACAGCCCCAGCATTTT.

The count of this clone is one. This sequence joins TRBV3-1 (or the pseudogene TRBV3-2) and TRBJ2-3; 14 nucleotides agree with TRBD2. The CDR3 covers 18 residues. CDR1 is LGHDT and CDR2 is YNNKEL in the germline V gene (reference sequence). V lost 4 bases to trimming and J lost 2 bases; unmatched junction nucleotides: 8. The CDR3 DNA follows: TGTGCCAGCAGCCCACGACTAGCGGGGGGGATCAACACAGATACGCAGTATTTT. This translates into CASSPRLAGGINTDTQYF.

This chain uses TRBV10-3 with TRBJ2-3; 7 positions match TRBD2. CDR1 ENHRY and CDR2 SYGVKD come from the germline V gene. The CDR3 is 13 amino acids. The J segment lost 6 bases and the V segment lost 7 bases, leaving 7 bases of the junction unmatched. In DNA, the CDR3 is TGTGCCATCATGGGGACTAATAAGGATACGCAGTATTTT. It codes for CAIMGTNKDTQYF.

CDR3 in DNA: TGTGCCAGCGGGGGGATCTCCTACGAGCAGTACGTC. Protein: CASGGISYEQYV. This rearrangement joins TRBV28 to TRBJ2-7; D might be TRBD2 (6 bases). The CDR3 spans 12 residues. The V gene lost 8 bases and the J gene lost 0 bases, with 8 bases spanning the gap. Germline V gene data show CDR1 as MDHEN and CDR2 as SYDVKM.

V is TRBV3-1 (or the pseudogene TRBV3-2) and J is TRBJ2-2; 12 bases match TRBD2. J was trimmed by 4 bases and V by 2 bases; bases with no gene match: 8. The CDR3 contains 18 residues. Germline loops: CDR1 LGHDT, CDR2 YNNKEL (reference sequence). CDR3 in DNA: TGTGCCAGCAGCCAATCCCCTAGCGGGGGGGCGGCCACCGGGGAGCTGTTTTTT. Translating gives CASSQSPSGGAATGELFF.

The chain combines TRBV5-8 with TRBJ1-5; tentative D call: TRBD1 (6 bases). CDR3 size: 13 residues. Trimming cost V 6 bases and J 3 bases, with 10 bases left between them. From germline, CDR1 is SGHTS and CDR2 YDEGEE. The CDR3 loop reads CASTRDNNQPQHF. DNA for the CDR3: TGTGCCAGCACCCGGGACAACAATCAGCCCCAGCATTTT. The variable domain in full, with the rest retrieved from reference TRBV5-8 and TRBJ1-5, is EAGVTQSPTHLIKTRGQQATLRCSPISGHTSVYWYQQALGLGLQFLLWYDEGEERNRGNFPPRFSGRQFPNYSSELNVNALELEDSALYLCASTRDNNQPQHFGDGTRLSIL.

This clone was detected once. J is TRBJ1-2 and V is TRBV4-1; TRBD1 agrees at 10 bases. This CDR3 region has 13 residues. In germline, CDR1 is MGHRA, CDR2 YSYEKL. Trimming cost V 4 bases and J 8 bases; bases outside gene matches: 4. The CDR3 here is CASSRDRGRGYTF. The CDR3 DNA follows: TGCGCCAGCAGCCGCGACAGGGGGCGCGGCTACACCTTC.

CDR3 DNA: TGCAGCGTTGAGTCGACAGGGAGGAACTATGGCTACACCTTC. This encodes CSVESTGRNYGYTF. The rearrangement joins TRBV29-1 to TRBJ1-2, with TRBD1 identical over 7 bases. The CDR3 has 14 amino acids. With V trimmed by 3 bases and J by 2 bases, 6 bases remained unmatched. Germline V gene data show CDR1 as SQVTM and CDR2 as ANQGSEA.

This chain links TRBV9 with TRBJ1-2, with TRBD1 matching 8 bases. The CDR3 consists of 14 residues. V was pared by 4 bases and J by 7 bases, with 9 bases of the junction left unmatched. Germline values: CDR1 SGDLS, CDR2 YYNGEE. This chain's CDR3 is CASSPRQGTVGYTF. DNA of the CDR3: TGTGCCAGCAGCCCACGACAGGGGACGGTTGGCTACACCTTC.

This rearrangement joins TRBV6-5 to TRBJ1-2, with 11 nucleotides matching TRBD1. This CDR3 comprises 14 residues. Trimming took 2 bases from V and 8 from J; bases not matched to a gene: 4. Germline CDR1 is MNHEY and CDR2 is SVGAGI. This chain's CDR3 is CASSYGDRGRGYTF. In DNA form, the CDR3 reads TGTGCCAGCAGTTACGGGGACAGGGGGAGAGGCTACACCTTC.

CDR3 sequence (DNA): TGTGCCAGCAGCCGGACAGGACATGAGCAGTTCTTC. Its translation: CASSRTGHEQFF. The chain combines TRBV12-3 or TRBV12-4 with TRBJ2-1; 7 bases line up with TRBD1. V shed 6 bases, J shed 8 bases, and the junction held 4 bases outside the gene matches. The CDR3 is 12 residues long.

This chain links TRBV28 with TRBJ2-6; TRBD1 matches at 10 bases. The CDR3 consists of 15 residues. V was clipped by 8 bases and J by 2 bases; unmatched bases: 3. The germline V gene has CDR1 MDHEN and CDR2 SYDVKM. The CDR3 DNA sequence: TGTGCCAGCGACAGGGGGCGGGCTGGGGCCAACGTCCTGACTTTC. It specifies CASDRGRAGANVLTF.

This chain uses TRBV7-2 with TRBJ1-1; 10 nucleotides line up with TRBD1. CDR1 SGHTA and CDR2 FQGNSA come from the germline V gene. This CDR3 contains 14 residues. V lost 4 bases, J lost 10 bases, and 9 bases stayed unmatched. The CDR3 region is CASSWTGGNRGAFF. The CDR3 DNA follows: TGTGCCAGCAGCTGGACAGGGGGGAACCGTGGAGCTTTCTTT.

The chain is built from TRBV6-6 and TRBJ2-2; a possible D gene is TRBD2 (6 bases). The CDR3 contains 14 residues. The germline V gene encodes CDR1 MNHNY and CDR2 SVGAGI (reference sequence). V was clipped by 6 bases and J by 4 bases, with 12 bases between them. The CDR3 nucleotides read TGTGCCAGCAGCCCCGGCGGGGTCACCGGGGAGCTGTTTTTT. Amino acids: CASSPGGVTGELFF.

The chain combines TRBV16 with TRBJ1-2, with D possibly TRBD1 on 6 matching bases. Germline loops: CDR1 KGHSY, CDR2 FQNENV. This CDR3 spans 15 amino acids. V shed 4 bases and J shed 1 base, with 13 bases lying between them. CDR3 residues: CASSRTGLNNYGYTF. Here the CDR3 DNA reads TGTGCCAGCAGCCGCACAGGGCTTAATAACTATGGCTACACCTTC.

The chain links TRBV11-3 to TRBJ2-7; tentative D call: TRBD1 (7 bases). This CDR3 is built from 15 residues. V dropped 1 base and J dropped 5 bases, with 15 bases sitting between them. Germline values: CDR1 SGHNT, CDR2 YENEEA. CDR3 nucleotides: TGTGCCAGCAGCTTAGGTCGCAGGGGGGATGACGAGCAGTACTTC. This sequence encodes CASSLGRRGDDEQYF.

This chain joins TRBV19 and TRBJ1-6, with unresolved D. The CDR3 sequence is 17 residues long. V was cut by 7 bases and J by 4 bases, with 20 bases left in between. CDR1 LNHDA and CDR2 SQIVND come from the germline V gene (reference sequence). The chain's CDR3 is CASTHRGAAIYNSPLHF. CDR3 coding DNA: TGTGCCAGTACTCATCGAGGAGCGGCTATTTATAATTCACCCCTCCACTTT.